This T cell receptor beta chain was identified during a study of CD8 T cells in ankylosing spondylitis. Findings and limits, study-wide: Reactive arthritis synovial fluid and blood were previously reported to contain some motif variants. A motif in TCR beta, a set of roughly 8 highly homologous variants, appeared characteristic of ankylosing spondylitis blood.

Quantitative 5'-RACE was performed with molecular barcodes, and it yielded the TCR beta libraries. TCRdb fed the 5' RACE reads into MiXCR, producing one record per CDR3 protein. The sample holds 350,000 to 400,000 distinct CDR3 sequences, approximately 22% seen once. About this clonotype: What it recognizes is unknown.

The CDR3 has 17 residues. Germline V gene sequence: CDR1 SNHLY, CDR2 FYNNEI. Trimming removed 0 bases from V and 5 bases from J, with 16 bases in between. The clonotype comes from a male donor with ankylosing spondylitis or in good health (not recorded which). The gene calls are TRBV2 and TRBJ2-2; D gene unclear. The material sequenced was blood, either unsorted or a sorted T cell fraction (not recorded which). DNA for the CDR3: TGTGCCAGCAGTGAAGCGCGTCGGGCTAGTGGTACCGGGGAGCTGTTTTTT. It specifies CASSEARRASGTGELFF.